These T cell receptor beta chains were read from a single sample in a study of cytomegalovirus exposure and HLA in healthy donors. Assay used: immunoSEQ multiplex PCR; TCRdb lists only in-frame clones, some missing. The repertoire holds 110,000 to 150,000 clones, with approximately 68% as singletons. The sequenced sample consisted of PBMCs. These receptors all come from a man in his 60s in good health and CMV-seronegative. Each CDR3 is given with its conserved first and last residue. The order of the fields is J gene, clone size, V gene, CDR3 protein. Clone size is not always given. Where it is, it says once, few, many or a class for expanded clones.

j_call: TRBJ2-2
clone_size: -
v_call: TRBV5-4
cdr3_aa: CASSLVGGSHTGELFF

j_call: TRBJ1-2
clone_size: -
v_call: TRBV5-6
cdr3_aa: CASRPTRVPRDGYTF

j_call: TRBJ1-3
clone_size: few
v_call: TRBV11-2
cdr3_aa: CASSLNLGQASGNTIYF

j_call: TRBJ1-5
clone_size: -
v_call: TRBV6-5
cdr3_aa: CASSPGQFSNQPQHF

j_call: TRBJ1-4
clone_size: few
v_call: TRBV5-4
cdr3_aa: CASSRTGDNEKLFF

j_call: TRBJ2-5
clone_size: -
v_call: TRBV5-4
cdr3_aa: CASSLATSGAQETQYF

j_call: TRBJ1-6
clone_size: once
v_call: TRBV30
cdr3_aa: CAWDEQGNSPLHF

j_call: TRBJ2-1
clone_size: -
v_call: TRBV5-6
cdr3_aa: CASSWFSGGIGVYNEQFF

j_call: TRBJ2-1
clone_size: -
v_call: TRBV5-1
cdr3_aa: CASSLSGDRNEQFF

j_call: TRBJ2-1
clone_size: few
v_call: TRBV6-5
cdr3_aa: CASSYLAGVPDEQFF

j_call: TRBJ2-7
clone_size: once
v_call: TRBV23-1
cdr3_aa: CASSHPRVGKYEQYF

j_call: TRBJ2-5
clone_size: -
v_call: TRBV7-2
cdr3_aa: CASSPQWTGQETQYF

j_call: TRBJ1-2
clone_size: -
v_call: TRBV19
cdr3_aa: CASSIDPENRGGYTF

j_call: TRBJ1-2
clone_size: -
v_call: TRBV6-6
cdr3_aa: CASRKDPSGVNGYTF

j_call: TRBJ2-1
clone_size: few
v_call: TRBV28
cdr3_aa: CASSFSSREGYKLILYNEQFF

j_call: TRBJ1-2
clone_size: few
v_call: TRBV10-3
cdr3_aa: CAISRDTGGYTF

j_call: TRBJ2-4
clone_size: -
v_call: TRBV30
cdr3_aa: CAWMKGPTSGKNIQYF

j_call: TRBJ2-1
clone_size: -
v_call: TRBV7-2
cdr3_aa: CASSSGQGSDEQFF

j_call: -
clone_size: -
v_call: TRBV5-1
cdr3_aa: CASSSGQTQETQYF

j_call: TRBJ2-7
clone_size: -
v_call: TRBV9
cdr3_aa: CASSVGTVAGGGNYEQYF

j_call: TRBJ1-1
clone_size: -
v_call: TRBV2
cdr3_aa: CASTTGLTNTEAFF

j_call: TRBJ1-6
clone_size: -
v_call: TRBV14
cdr3_aa: CASSQDYGRGSPLHF

j_call: TRBJ2-1
clone_size: -
v_call: TRBV20-1
cdr3_aa: CSASGDNEQFF

j_call: TRBJ2-1
clone_size: -
v_call: TRBV5-1
cdr3_aa: CASSLGGISNEQFF

j_call: TRBJ2-3
clone_size: -
v_call: TRBV7-3
cdr3_aa: CASSFGSGTDTQYF

j_call: TRBJ2-1
clone_size: few
v_call: TRBV7-7
cdr3_aa: CASSRRTGDNEQFF

j_call: TRBJ1-2
clone_size: few
v_call: TRBV7-9
cdr3_aa: CASRSTGNYGYTF

j_call: TRBJ1-2
clone_size: -
v_call: TRBV19
cdr3_aa: CASSIVGQSYGYTF

j_call: TRBJ2-5
clone_size: -
v_call: TRBV4-3
cdr3_aa: CASSQDREGGETQYF

j_call: TRBJ2-7
clone_size: -
v_call: TRBV30
cdr3_aa: CAGEGRVSGEQYF

j_call: TRBJ2-7
clone_size: -
v_call: TRBV19
cdr3_aa: CASSLRLAGGLEQYF

j_call: TRBJ2-5
clone_size: few
v_call: TRBV28
cdr3_aa: CASWGLRQRETQYF

j_call: TRBJ2-1
clone_size: -
v_call: TRBV10-3
cdr3_aa: CAISEIAGDYNEQFF

j_call: TRBJ2-2
clone_size: once
v_call: TRBV18
cdr3_aa: CASSPSGLAGSTGELFF

j_call: TRBJ2-2
clone_size: -
v_call: TRBV6-6
cdr3_aa: CASSFGLFLGELFF

j_call: TRBJ2-1
clone_size: -
v_call: TRBV19
cdr3_aa: CASTPGLAAPYNEQFF

j_call: TRBJ1-2
clone_size: few
v_call: TRBV27
cdr3_aa: CASSQIREAGYTF

j_call: TRBJ1-5
clone_size: -
v_call: TRBV2
cdr3_aa: CASSPTGWENQPQHF

j_call: TRBJ2-1
clone_size: -
v_call: TRBV7-9
cdr3_aa: CARAHNNEQFF

j_call: TRBJ1-2
clone_size: -
v_call: TRBV5-4
cdr3_aa: CASSLLGQGPYTF

j_call: TRBJ1-2
clone_size: -
v_call: TRBV28
cdr3_aa: CASSLARGGYTF

j_call: TRBJ2-2
clone_size: -
v_call: TRBV5-1
cdr3_aa: CASSLELAGAGELFF

j_call: TRBJ2-2
clone_size: -
v_call: TRBV11-3
cdr3_aa: CASSLGPLSNTGELFF

j_call: TRBJ2-7
clone_size: few
v_call: TRBV18
cdr3_aa: CASSPRTSGSYEQYF

j_call: TRBJ2-5
clone_size: -
v_call: TRBV4-1
cdr3_aa: CASSPGLAIQETQYF

j_call: TRBJ1-6
clone_size: -
v_call: TRBV2
cdr3_aa: CASSPGTGANSPLHF

j_call: TRBJ1-5
clone_size: -
v_call: TRBV19
cdr3_aa: CASKKGRNIGNQPQHF